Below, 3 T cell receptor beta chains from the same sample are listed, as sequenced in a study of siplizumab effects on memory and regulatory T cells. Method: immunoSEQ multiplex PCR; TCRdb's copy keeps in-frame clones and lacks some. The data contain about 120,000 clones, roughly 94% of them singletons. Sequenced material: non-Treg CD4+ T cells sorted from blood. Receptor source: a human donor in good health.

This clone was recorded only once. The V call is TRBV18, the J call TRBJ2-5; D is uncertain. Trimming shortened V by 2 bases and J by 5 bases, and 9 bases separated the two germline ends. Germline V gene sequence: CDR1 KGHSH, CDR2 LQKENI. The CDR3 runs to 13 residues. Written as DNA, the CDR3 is TGTGCCAGCTCACCAGCGATCGAGGAGACCCAGTACTTC. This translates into CASSPAIEETQYF.

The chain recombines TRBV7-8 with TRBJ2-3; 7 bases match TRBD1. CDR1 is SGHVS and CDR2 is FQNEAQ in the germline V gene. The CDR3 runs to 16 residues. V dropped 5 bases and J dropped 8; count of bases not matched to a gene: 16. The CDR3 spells CASSPDRLRAFPTQYF. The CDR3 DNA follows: TGTGCCAGCAGCCCGGACAGGCTGCGGGCTTTTCCTACGCAGTATTTT. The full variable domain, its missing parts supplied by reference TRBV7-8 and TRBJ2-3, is GAGVSQSPRYKVAKRGQDVALRCDPISGHVSLFWYQQALGQGPEFLTYFQNEAQLDKSGLPSDRFFAERPEGSVSTLKIQRTQQEDSAVYLCASSPDRLRAFPTQYFGPGTRLTVL.

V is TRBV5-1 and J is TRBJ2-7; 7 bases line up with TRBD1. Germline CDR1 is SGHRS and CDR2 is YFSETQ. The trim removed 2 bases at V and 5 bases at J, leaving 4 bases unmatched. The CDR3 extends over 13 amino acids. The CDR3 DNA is TGCGCCAGCAGCTTACAGGGGTCCCACGAGCAGTACTTC. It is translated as CASSLQGSHEQYF.